Following are 13 T cell receptor beta chains from one sample sequenced in a study of T cells in Graves' hyperthyroidism and ophthalmopathy. Amplified TCR beta CDR3 regions derived from RNA transcripts. Using the HTBI primer set, a first-round RT-PCR was run on the TCR CDR3. Via MiXCR, TCRdb re-called the multiplex PCR reads, giving one row per CDR3 protein. The data contain fewer than 750,000 distinct CDR3 sequences, 40% to 55% of them singletons. The sequenced sample consisted of peripheral blood or thyroid tissue (not recorded which). These receptors were taken from a woman aged 18-30 years with Graves' hyperthyroidism.

This clonotype was observed many times. The rearrangement links TRBV4-2 to TRBJ2-7; 7 bases are shared with TRBD1. The CDR3 loop spans 15 amino acids. Trimming cost V 4 bases and J 2 bases; bases outside gene matches: 8. Germline V gene data show CDR1 as LGHNA and CDR2 as YNFKEQ. The CDR3 reads CASSPSWDRAYEQYF. The CDR3 DNA sequence: TGTGCCAGCAGCCCAAGTTGGGACAGAGCCTACGAGCAGTACTTC.

This clonotype was seen at least ten times. The genes are TRBV4-2 and TRBJ2-5; 8 bases map to TRBD1. This CDR3 spans 16 amino acids. V lost 0 bases and J lost 1; bases outside the gene matches: 4. Germline CDR1 is LGHNA and CDR2 is YNFKEQ. CDR3 bases: TGTGCCAGCAGCCAAGATCCCGGGACAGGCCAAGAGACCCAGTACTTC. It translates to CASSQDPGTGQETQYF.

This clonotype is classed as medium-sized. This chain connects TRBV20-1 to TRBJ2-7, with D perhaps TRBD2 (5 bases). This CDR3 spans 14 amino acids. Trimming left V 0 bases short and J 5 bases short, with 14 bases between. CDR1 and CDR2 (germline): DFQATT, SNEGSKA (reference sequence). The CDR3 spells CSARDLTGYNEQYF. The CDR3 DNA sequence: TGCAGTGCTAGAGATCTTACGGGATACAACGAGCAGTACTTC.

V gene TRBV11-3 combines with J gene TRBJ2-7, with TRBD1 identical over 9 bases. With 1 base clipped from V and 7 bases from J, the junction kept 11 bases outside the gene matches. CDR3 length equals 16 residues. In germline, CDR1 is SGHNT, CDR2 YENEEA. CDR3 loop: CASSLAYRTGELEQYF. Here the CDR3 DNA reads TGTGCCAGCAGCTTAGCTTATCGGACAGGGGAACTGGAGCAGTACTTC.

This clonotype was seen ten or more times. The chain recombines TRBV12-3 or TRBV12-4 with TRBJ1-6; D is unresolved. This CDR3 region has 14 residues. V dropped 8 bases and J dropped 6 bases, with 14 bases sitting between them. This chain's CDR3 is CASCSIARNSPLHF. CDR3 DNA sequence: TGTGCCAGCTGTAGCATCGCCCGTAATTCACCCCTCCACTTT.

This clonotype showed up many times. The chain has TRBV6-6 and TRBJ2-5; TRBD1 might be the D (6 bases). The CDR3 consists of 15 residues. V lost 2 bases and J 1 base, leaving 11 bases between the germline ends. CDR1 is MNHNY and CDR2 is SVGAGI in the germline V gene (reference sequence). CDR3 in DNA: TGTGCCAGCAGTTACAATGGACAGCTCCAAGAGACCCAGTACTTC. The encoded protein is CASSYNGQLQETQYF.

The V call is TRBV10-3, the J call TRBJ1-5; a weak D match, TRBD1 (5 bases). Germline values: CDR1 ENHRY, CDR2 SYGVKD. V lost 2 bases, J lost 14 bases, and 25 bases lay in between. The CDR3 has 16 residues. The CDR3: CAISEAVGGRGSYEHF. DNA for the CDR3: TGTGCCATCAGTGAGGCGGTCGGGGGGAGAGGATCCTACGAGCATTTT.

V gene TRBV7-9 combines with J gene TRBJ1-6, with D perhaps TRBD1 (5 bases). V gave up 3 bases and J gave up 10 bases, with 10 bases separating them. Germline loops: CDR1 SEHNR, CDR2 FQNEAQ (reference sequence). The CDR3 is made up of 13 amino acids. CDR3 DNA sequence: TGTGCCAGCAGCTTGGGGGAGCGATCACCCCTCCACTTT. Encoded protein: CASSLGERSPLHF.

This clonotype was observed a few times. The chain uses TRBV7-9 and TRBJ2-1; D call uncertain. The CDR3 is 13 amino acids. Trimming pared 2 bases from V and 6 bases from J, leaving 8 bases between. Germline values: CDR1 SEHNR, CDR2 FQNEAQ (reference sequence). CDR3 DNA sequence: TGTGCCAGCAGCTTACTAGAAGGCAATGAGCAGTTCTTC. As protein: CASSLLEGNEQFF.

The V gene is TRBV10-3, the J gene TRBJ1-1; 7 nucleotides line up with TRBD1. The CDR3 runs 13 residues. V shed 11 bases, J shed 0 bases, and the junction held 6 bases outside the gene matches. From germline, CDR1 is ENHRY and CDR2 SYGVKD. CDR3 loop: CAYTQGLNTEAFF. The CDR3 DNA reads as TGTGCCTACACACAGGGGCTGAACACTGAAGCTTTCTTT.

The table lists this clonotype with many counts. The chain links TRBV19 to TRBJ1-3; D might be TRBD1 (5 bases). CDR3 length: 14 amino acids. Germline values: CDR1 LNHDA, CDR2 SQIVND (reference sequence). Trimming cost V 5 bases and J 2 bases, with 10 bases left between them. DNA of the CDR3: TGTGCCAGTAGTTTCGGGACTCCTGGAAACACCATATATTTT. This encodes CASSFGTPGNTIYF.

At least ten counts were recorded for this clonotype. The chain has TRBV3-1 and TRBJ1-1, with D hard to call. Germline V gene data show CDR1 as LGHDT and CDR2 as YNNKEL (reference sequence). Deletions cut 0 bases from V and 4 bases from J, with 6 bases between. The CDR3 consists of 13 residues. CDR3 in DNA: TGTGCCAGCAGCCAAGATCTGGGCACTGAAGCTTTCTTT. Translating it yields CASSQDLGTEAFF.

Worth noting for this clonotype: This may be a read error: a much more frequent sequence differs by one nucleotide. The chain recombines TRBV12-5 with TRBJ1-4, with a tentative D call TRBD1 (6 bases). The length of the CDR3 is 14 residues. CDR1 and CDR2 from the germline V gene are LGHNT and FRNRAP. CDR3: CASHFQQGAEELFF. DNA of the CDR3: TGTGCCAGCCATTTTCAACAGGGTGCTGAAGAACTGTTTTTT.